The 30 T cell receptor beta chains listed next were all sequenced from one sample in a study of blood T cell repertoires in COVID-19. Sequencing was performed with immunoSEQ multiplex PCR; in TCRdb, only in-frame clones are kept and a portion is missing. The sample holds roughly 190,000 clones, less than 90% seen once. The sequencing input was peripheral blood. The receptors were gathered from a woman between 40 and 50 years old with acute or convalescent COVID-19.

The V gene is TRBV7-6, the J gene TRBJ1-1; perhaps TRBD1 as D (6 bases). This CDR3 region has 16 residues. Trimming took off 6 bases at V and 0 bases at J, with 17 bases between the two ends. CDR1 is SGHVS, CDR2 FNYEAQ, per germline. The CDR3 sequence is CASSFWTDSMNTEAFF. Here the CDR3 DNA reads TGTGCCAGCAGTTTTTGGACAGATTCTATGAACACTGAAGCTTTCTTT.

The rearrangement links TRBV2 to TRBJ2-7; 7 bases map to TRBD1. Germline lookup yields CDR1 SNHLY and CDR2 FYNNEI. This CDR3 is 12 amino acids long. The V segment lost 7 bases and the J segment 6 bases; nucleotides outside the gene matches: 6. The CDR3 is CASMRQGSEQYF. DNA of the CDR3: TGTGCCAGCATGAGACAGGGCTCCGAGCAGTACTTC. Complete variable domain (other parts from reference TRBV2 and TRBJ2-7): EPEVTQTPSHQVTQMGQEVILRCVPISNHLYFYWYRQILGQKVEFLVSFYNNEISEKSEIFDDQFSVERPDGSNFTLKIRSTKLEDSAMYFCASMRQGSEQYFGPGTRLTVT.

The rearrangement links TRBV5-3 to TRBJ1-5, with D perhaps TRBD1 (6 bases). TRBV5-3 is designated an ORF whose function remains uncertain. The CDR3 consists of 16 residues. The V gene lost 4 bases and the J gene lost 2 bases, with 16 bases spanning the gap. The chain's CDR3 is CARSQGPTGRNQPQHF. CDR3 DNA sequence: TGTGCCAGAAGCCAGGGCCCCACAGGGCGCAATCAGCCCCAGCATTTT.

Remarks on this clone: Compared with germline, one end of the junction differs, possibly owing to a read error. The CDR3 spells CASSLPGGSHEQYF. In DNA form, the CDR3 reads TGTGCCAGCAGTCTCCCAGGGGGCTCCCACGAGCAGTACTTC. This rearrangement joins TRBV11-2 to TRBJ2-7; TRBD1 aligns across 8 bases. Per germline, CDR1 SGHAT and CDR2 FQNNGV. This CDR3 region has 14 residues.

This clone appeared a few times. The chain combines TRBV24-1 with TRBJ2-3; 8 bases fit TRBD1. The junction had 2 bases not matched to a gene; V was cut back by 3 bases and J by 4 bases. The germline V gene encodes CDR1 KGHDR and CDR2 SFDVKD. This CDR3 contains 14 residues. The CDR3 loop is CATSDTGGSDTQYF. CDR3 DNA sequence: TGTGCCACCAGTGATACAGGGGGATCAGATACGCAGTATTTT.

The chain has TRBV6-5 and TRBJ1-2; D is undetermined. The CDR3 runs 12 residues. V was pared by 7 bases and J by 8 bases, with 14 bases between. In germline, CDR1 is MNHEY, CDR2 SVGAGI. The CDR3 nucleotides read TGTGCCAGCATCGACCCGTCGGGGGGCTACACCTTC. Its protein is CASIDPSGGYTF.

This clone showed up just once. In DNA form, the CDR3 reads TGTGCCAGCAGCTTGCCTAGAAGCGCAGATACGCAGTATTTT. This gives the protein CASSLPRSADTQYF. This chain links TRBV5-4 with TRBJ2-3; unclear D gene. Trimming removed 1 base from V and 4 bases from J, with 10 bases in between. CDR1 and CDR2 (germline): SGHNT, YYREEE (reference sequence). The CDR3 is made up of 14 amino acids.

The CDR3 sequence: CASSNTPGANVLTF. In nucleotides, the CDR3 is TGTGCCAGCAGCAATACACCTGGGGCCAACGTCCTGACTTTC. This sequence joins TRBV9 and TRBJ2-6; D unclear. Trimming stripped 4 bases from V and 2 bases from J, with 7 bases between. The germline V gene has CDR1 SGDLS and CDR2 YYNGEE. This CDR3 has 14 residues.

The chain links TRBV18 to TRBJ2-1; TRBD1 agrees at 7 bases. The CDR3 has 14 amino acids. Per germline, CDR1 KGHSH and CDR2 LQKENI. J was trimmed by 10 bases and V by 3 bases; bases with no gene match: 9. The CDR3 is CASSPFGQAEEQFF. CDR3 DNA: TGTGCCAGCTCACCGTTTGGACAGGCTGAAGAGCAGTTCTTC.

The chain is built from TRBV7-6 and TRBJ1-4; a possible D gene is TRBD1 (6 bases). The germline V gene encodes CDR1 SGHVS and CDR2 FNYEAQ. V was trimmed by 1 base and J by 2 bases, leaving 14 bases between them. The CDR3 runs 17 residues. DNA for the CDR3: TGTGCCAGCAGCTTAGTTGAGGGGGTCGGGACTAATGAAAAACTGTTTTTT. Encoded protein: CASSLVEGVGTNEKLFF.

This sequence joins TRBV4-1 and TRBJ2-3; D perhaps matches TRBD2 (7 bases). V dropped 1 base and J dropped 0 bases, with 20 bases sitting between them. Germline values: CDR1 MGHRA, CDR2 YSYEKL. The length of the CDR3 is 19 residues. The CDR3 region is CASSQVAGGGHTSTDTQYF. The CDR3 DNA follows: TGCGCCAGCAGCCAAGTGGCGGGCGGGGGACATACTAGCACAGATACGCAGTATTTT.

The V call is TRBV27, the J call TRBJ2-7; 7 positions agree with TRBD1. Germline CDR1 reads MNHEY; CDR2 reads SMNVEV (reference sequence). This CDR3 contains 13 residues. The V gene end was trimmed by 6 bases and the J gene end by 2 bases; junction bases not matched to a gene: 4. The CDR3 region is CASRTGQTYEQYF. The CDR3 DNA reads TGTGCCAGCAGGACGGGACAGACCTACGAGCAGTACTTC.

The V and J genes are TRBV7-8 and TRBJ1-2; unclear D gene. V lost 8 bases and J lost 3, with 4 bases in between. The CDR3 sequence is 10 residues long. Germline V gene sequence: CDR1 SGHVS, CDR2 FQNEAQ. CDR3 DNA sequence: TGTGCCAGCGGAGACTATGGCTACACCTTC. Translating it yields CASGDYGYTF. Based on the CDR3 plus reference TRBV7-8 and TRBJ1-2, the full variable domain is GAGVSQSPRYKVAKRGQDVALRCDPISGHVSLFWYQQALGQGPEFLTYFQNEAQLDKSGLPSDRFFAERPEGSVSTLKIQRTQQEDSAVYLCASGDYGYTFGSGTRLTVV.

The V and J genes are TRBV11-2 and TRBJ2-3; 8 nucleotides match TRBD2. CDR1 and CDR2 from the germline V gene are SGHAT and FQNNGV. V shed 4 bases, J shed 5 bases, and the junction held 5 bases outside the gene matches. CDR3 length equals 14 residues. Here the CDR3 reads CASSSMRGVDTQYF. Here the CDR3 DNA reads TGTGCCAGCAGCTCCATGCGGGGGGTAGATACGCAGTATTTT.

The chain couples TRBV29-1 to TRBJ2-1; 9 bases fit TRBD2. There are 14 residues in the CDR3. CDR1 is SQVTM and CDR2 is ANQGSEA in the germline V gene. V was clipped by 7 bases and J by 10 bases; unmatched bases: 14. CDR3 in amino acids: CSANPSGKVGEQFF. The DNA of the CDR3 is TGCAGCGCGAACCCTAGCGGGAAAGTCGGGGAGCAGTTCTTC.

The rearrangement uses TRBV5-1 and TRBJ2-1; 11 bases align to TRBD2. V lost 2 bases and J lost 7; bases outside the gene matches: 5. Germline CDR1 is SGHRS and CDR2 is YFSETQ. The CDR3 covers 15 residues. CDR3: CASSFSGGGRNEQFF. In DNA, the CDR3 is TGCGCCAGCAGCTTTAGCGGGGGGGGTAGGAATGAGCAGTTCTTC.

The rearrangement uses TRBV6-6 and TRBJ1-1; D is perhaps TRBD1 (5 bases). The CDR3 consists of 14 residues. With 0 bases removed from V and 6 bases from J, the gap between germline ends came to 11 bases. From germline, CDR1 is MNHNY and CDR2 SVGAGI (reference sequence). Here the CDR3 DNA reads TGTGCCAGCAGTTACTCTACCTTAGGGGCTGAAGCTTTCTTT. This translates into CASSYSTLGAEAFF.

The chain joins TRBV7-2 to TRBJ2-2, with TRBD1 identical over 9 bases. The CDR3 runs to 15 residues. J gave up 4 bases and V 5 bases, and 5 bases lay outside the gene matches. Germline V gene data show CDR1 as SGHTA and CDR2 as FQGNSA. CDR3 region: CASSRGTGSTGELFF. The CDR3 nucleotides read TGTGCCAGCAGCCGTGGGACAGGGAGCACCGGGGAGCTGTTTTTT. Together with reference TRBV7-2 and TRBJ2-2, the CDR3 gives the full variable domain: GAGVSQSPSNKVTEKGKDVELRCDPISGHTALYWYRQSLGQGLEFLIYFQGNSAPDKSGLPSDRFSAERTGGSVSTLTIQRTQQEDSAVYLCASSRGTGSTGELFFGEGSRLTVL.

The chain employs TRBV7-2 and TRBJ2-2; D ambiguous. V was shortened by 1 base and J by 1 base, with 7 bases between the two germline ends. The CDR3 totals 15 residues. Germline lookup yields CDR1 SGHTA and CDR2 FQGNSA. CDR3 amino acids: CASSLGLRNTGELFF. CDR3 in DNA: TGTGCCAGCAGCTTAGGCCTACGGAACACCGGGGAGCTGTTTTTT.

CDR3 sequence (DNA): TGTGCCAGCAGCAAAGGGACTAGCGGGGGTTACAATGAGCAGTTCTTC. Translation: CASSKGTSGGYNEQFF. V and J are TRBV4-2 and TRBJ2-1; 14 bases are shared with TRBD2. The CDR3 extends over 16 amino acids. CDR1 and CDR2 from the germline V gene are LGHNA and YNFKEQ. With 5 bases clipped from V and 4 bases from J, the junction kept 4 bases outside the gene matches.

This chain joins TRBV3-1 (or the pseudogene TRBV3-2) and TRBJ2-2; a possible D gene is TRBD2 (6 bases). The V gene's germline CDR1 is LGHDT and CDR2 YNNKEL (reference sequence). This CDR3 spans 15 amino acids. Trimming pared 8 bases from V and 5 bases from J, leaving 18 bases between. This chain's CDR3 is CASYHSAAGTGELFF. In DNA form, the CDR3 reads TGTGCCAGCTACCATAGCGCGGCGGGGACCGGGGAGCTGTTTTTT.

V usage is TRBV7-2 and J usage is TRBJ2-6; 8 bases align to TRBD1. Trimming removed 3 bases from V and 0 bases from J; junction bases left unmatched: 1. The CDR3 spans 16 residues. The germline CDR1 and CDR2 sequences are SGHTA and FQGNSA. CDR3 sequence (DNA): TGTGCCAGCAGCTTCACAGGGGGCTCTGGGGCCAACGTCCTGACTTTC. Its translation is CASSFTGGSGANVLTF.

The rearrangement joins TRBV5-1 to TRBJ2-5, with D tentatively TRBD1 (6 bases). Germline V gene lookup returns CDR1 SGHRS and CDR2 YFSETQ. The CDR3 runs to 15 residues. Deletions cut 0 bases from V and 2 bases from J, with 11 bases between. For the CDR3, the DNA is TGCGCCAGCAGCTTGGCGGGACACTTACAAGAGACCCAGTACTTC. This codes for CASSLAGHLQETQYF.

This rearrangement joins TRBV4-2 to TRBJ2-4, with TRBD2 matching over 7 bases. V was pared by 0 bases and J by 0 bases, with 8 bases of the junction left unmatched. The CDR3 consists of 18 residues. CDR1 and CDR2 from the germline V gene are LGHNA and YNFKEQ. In DNA, the CDR3 is TGTGCCAGCAGCCAAGAAACCGGACTAGGTCTAGCCAAAAACATTCAGTACTTC. Translation gives CASSQETGLGLAKNIQYF.

The rearrangement links TRBV27 to TRBJ2-1; a possible D gene is TRBD1 (5 bases). The CDR3 is 13 residues long. Deletions cut 5 bases from V and 6 bases from J, with 11 bases between. The V gene's germline CDR1 is MNHEY and CDR2 SMNVEV (reference sequence). The CDR3 reads CASSTGSVNEQFF. The CDR3 nucleotides read TGTGCCAGCAGTACAGGTTCGGTCAATGAGCAGTTCTTC.

The chain employs TRBV6-5 and TRBJ1-4; TRBD1 agrees at 7 bases. V dropped 2 bases and J dropped 0; count of bases not matched to a gene: 3. Germline V CDR1 and CDR2: MNHEY, SVGAGI. The CDR3 has 16 amino acids. The CDR3 sequence: CASSYGQGATNEKLFF. The CDR3 DNA sequence: TGTGCCAGCAGTTACGGCCAGGGGGCAACTAATGAAAAACTGTTTTTT.

The chain has TRBV5-4 and TRBJ1-6; D remains unclear. The CDR3 extends over 15 amino acids. Trimming pared 5 bases from V and 4 bases from J, leaving 13 bases between. Germline V gene lookup returns CDR1 SGHNT and CDR2 YYREEE (reference sequence). The CDR3 DNA sequence: TGTGCCAGCAGGGAACAGACCGGTTATAATTCACCCCTCCACTTT. Residues: CASREQTGYNSPLHF. Combining the CDR3 with reference TRBV5-4 and TRBJ1-6 gives the whole variable domain ETGVTQSPTHLIKTRGQQVTLRCSSQSGHNTVSWYQQALGQGPQFIFQYYREEENGRGNFPPRFSGLQFPNYSSELNVNALELDDSALYLCASREQTGYNSPLHFGNGTRLTVT.

The V and J genes are TRBV4-2 and TRBJ2-7, with unresolved D. CDR1 and CDR2 from the germline V gene are LGHNA and YNFKEQ. V lost 0 bases and J lost 4, with 4 bases in between. The CDR3 has 12 residues. CDR3 protein: CASSQDYYEQYF. CDR3 in DNA: TGTGCCAGCAGCCAAGATTATTACGAGCAGTACTTC.

V gene TRBV11-2 combines with J gene TRBJ2-1, with TRBD2 as a possible D gene (6 bases). The CDR3 loop spans 12 amino acids. The V gene's germline CDR1 is SGHAT and CDR2 FQNNGV. Trimming removed 5 bases from V and 8 bases from J, with 10 bases in between. The CDR3, as DNA: TGTGCCAGCAGCAAGCAGCGGGATGAGCAGTTCTTC. Translated: CASSKQRDEQFF.

The V call is TRBV7-9, the J call TRBJ2-1, with TRBD1 matching 7 bases. V shed 6 bases, J shed 4 bases, and the junction held 3 bases outside the gene matches. Germline CDR1 reads SEHNR; CDR2 reads FQNEAQ (reference sequence). CDR3 length: 13 residues. CDR3: CASSWTGYNEQFF. DNA of the CDR3: TGTGCCAGCAGTTGGACAGGATACAATGAGCAGTTCTTC.